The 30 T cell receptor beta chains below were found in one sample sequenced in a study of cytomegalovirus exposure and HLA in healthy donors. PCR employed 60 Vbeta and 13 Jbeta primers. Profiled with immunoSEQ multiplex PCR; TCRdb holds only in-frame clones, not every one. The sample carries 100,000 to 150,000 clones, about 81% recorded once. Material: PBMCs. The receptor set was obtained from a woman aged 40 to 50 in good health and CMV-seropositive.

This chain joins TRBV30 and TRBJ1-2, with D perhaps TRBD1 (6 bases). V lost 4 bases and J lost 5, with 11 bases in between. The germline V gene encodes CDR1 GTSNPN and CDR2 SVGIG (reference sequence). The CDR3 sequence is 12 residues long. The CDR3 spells CAWTGARYGYTF. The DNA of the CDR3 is TGTGCCTGGACAGGGGCTAGGTATGGCTACACCTTC.

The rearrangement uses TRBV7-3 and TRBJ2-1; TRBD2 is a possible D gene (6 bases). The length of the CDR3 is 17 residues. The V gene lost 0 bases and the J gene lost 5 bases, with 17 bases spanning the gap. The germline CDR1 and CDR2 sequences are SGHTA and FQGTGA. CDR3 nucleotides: TGTGCCAGCAGCTTAACCGGGACTCCAATTCAAAACAATGAGCAGTTCTTC. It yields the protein CASSLTGTPIQNNEQFF.

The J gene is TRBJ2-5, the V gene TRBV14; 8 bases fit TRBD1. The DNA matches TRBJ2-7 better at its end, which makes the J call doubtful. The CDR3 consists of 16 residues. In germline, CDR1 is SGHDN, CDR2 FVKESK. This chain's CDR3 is CASSQTGIPGGHEQYF. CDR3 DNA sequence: TGTGCCAGCAGCCAAACGGGGATCCCAGGGGGCCACGAGCAGTACTTC.

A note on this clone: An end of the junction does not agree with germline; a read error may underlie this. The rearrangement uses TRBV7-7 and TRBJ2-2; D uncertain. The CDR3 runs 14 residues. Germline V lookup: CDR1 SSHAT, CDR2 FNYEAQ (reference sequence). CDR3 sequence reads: CASSYDESRGELFF. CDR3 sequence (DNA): TGTGCTAGCAGCTACGATGAGAGCCGCGGGGAGCTGTTTTTT.

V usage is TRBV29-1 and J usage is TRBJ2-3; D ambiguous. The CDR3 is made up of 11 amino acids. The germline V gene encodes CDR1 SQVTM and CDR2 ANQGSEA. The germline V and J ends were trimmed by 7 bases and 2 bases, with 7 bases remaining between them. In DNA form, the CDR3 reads TGCAGCGCTATACTCACAGATACGCAGTATTTT. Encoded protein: CSAILTDTQYF.

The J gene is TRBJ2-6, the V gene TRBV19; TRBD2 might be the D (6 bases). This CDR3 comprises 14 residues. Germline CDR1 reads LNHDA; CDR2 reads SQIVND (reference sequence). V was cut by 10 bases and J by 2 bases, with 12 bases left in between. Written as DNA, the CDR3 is TGTGCCACCACGGGGGTGCCTGGGGCCAACGTCCTGACTTTC. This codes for CATTGVPGANVLTF.

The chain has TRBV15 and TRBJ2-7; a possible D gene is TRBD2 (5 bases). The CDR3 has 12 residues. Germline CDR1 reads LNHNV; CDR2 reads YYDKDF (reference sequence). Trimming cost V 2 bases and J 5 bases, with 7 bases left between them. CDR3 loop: CATSRKADEQYF. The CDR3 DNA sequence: TGTGCCACCAGCAGAAAAGCGGACGAGCAGTACTTC.

The CDR3, as DNA: TGTGCCAGCCTTATTACGGGGGGTAGGGCCCGAGCTAACTATGGCTACACCTTC. It is translated as CASLITGGRARANYGYTF. The rearrangement joins TRBV7-3 to TRBJ1-2; D may be TRBD1 (5 bases). This CDR3 has 18 amino acids. V was pared by 8 bases and J by 0 bases, with 25 bases between. Per germline, CDR1 SGHTA and CDR2 FQGTGA.

CDR3 coding DNA: TGTGCCAGCCGGTGGTATAGCAATCAGCCCCAGCATTTT. Protein product: CASRWYSNQPQHF. The chain carries TRBV6-6 and TRBJ1-5, with D hard to call. CDR3 length: 13 amino acids. Germline V gene lookup returns CDR1 MNHNY and CDR2 SVGAGI (reference sequence). The V end lost 8 bases, the J end lost 0 bases, and 8 bases lay between the germline ends.

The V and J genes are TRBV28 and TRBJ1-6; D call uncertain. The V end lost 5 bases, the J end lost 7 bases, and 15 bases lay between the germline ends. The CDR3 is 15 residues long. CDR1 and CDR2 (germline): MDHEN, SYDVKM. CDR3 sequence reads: CASSVATPGNSPLHF. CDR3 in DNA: TGTGCCAGCAGTGTCGCGACCCCGGGGAATTCACCCCTCCACTTT.

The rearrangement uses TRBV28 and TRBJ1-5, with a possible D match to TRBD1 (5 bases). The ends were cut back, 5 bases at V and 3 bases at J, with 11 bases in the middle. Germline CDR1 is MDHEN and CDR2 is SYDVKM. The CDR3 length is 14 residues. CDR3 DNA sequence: TGTGCCAGCAGTGCGGGGGGTTCCAATCAGCCCCAGCATTTT. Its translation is CASSAGGSNQPQHF.

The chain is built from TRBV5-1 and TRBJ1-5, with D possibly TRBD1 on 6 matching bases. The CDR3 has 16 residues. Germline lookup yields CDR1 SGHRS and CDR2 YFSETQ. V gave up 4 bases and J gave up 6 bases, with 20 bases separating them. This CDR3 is CASSVPIQGQSQPQHF. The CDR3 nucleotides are TGCGCCAGCAGCGTCCCGATCCAGGGGCAAAGTCAGCCCCAGCATTTT.

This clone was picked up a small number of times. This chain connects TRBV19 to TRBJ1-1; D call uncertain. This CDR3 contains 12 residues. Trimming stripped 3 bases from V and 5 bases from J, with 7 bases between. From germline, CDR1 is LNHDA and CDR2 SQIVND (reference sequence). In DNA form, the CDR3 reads TGTGCCAGTAGTATCGGGGTGACTGAAGCTTTCTTT. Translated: CASSIGVTEAFF.

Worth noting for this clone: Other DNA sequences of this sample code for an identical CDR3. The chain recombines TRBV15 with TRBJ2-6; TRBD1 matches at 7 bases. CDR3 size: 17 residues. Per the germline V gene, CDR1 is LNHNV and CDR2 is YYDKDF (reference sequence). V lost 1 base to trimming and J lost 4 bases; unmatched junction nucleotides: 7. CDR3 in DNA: TGTGCCACCAGCAGAGTAACAGGGGTGCGGGGGGCCAACGTCCTGACTTTC. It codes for CATSRVTGVRGANVLTF.

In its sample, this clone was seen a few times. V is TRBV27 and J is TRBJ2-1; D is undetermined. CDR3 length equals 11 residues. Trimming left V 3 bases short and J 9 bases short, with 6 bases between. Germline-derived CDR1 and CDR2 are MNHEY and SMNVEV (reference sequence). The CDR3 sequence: CASSLSGEQFF. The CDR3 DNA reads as TGTGCCAGCAGTTTGTCGGGTGAGCAGTTCTTC.

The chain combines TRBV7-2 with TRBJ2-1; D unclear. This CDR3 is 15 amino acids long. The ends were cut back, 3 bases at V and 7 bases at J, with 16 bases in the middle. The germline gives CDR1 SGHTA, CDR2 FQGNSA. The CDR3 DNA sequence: TGTGCCAGCAGCTTGCAGGCAACCTCAAGGAATGAGCAGTTCTTC. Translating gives CASSLQATSRNEQFF.

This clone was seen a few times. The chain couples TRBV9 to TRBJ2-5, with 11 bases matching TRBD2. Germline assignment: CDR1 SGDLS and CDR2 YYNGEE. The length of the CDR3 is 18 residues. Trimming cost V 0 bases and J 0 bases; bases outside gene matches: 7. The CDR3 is CASSVEASGGKYQETQYF. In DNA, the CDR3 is TGTGCCAGCAGCGTAGAGGCTAGCGGGGGGAAGTACCAAGAGACCCAGTACTTC.

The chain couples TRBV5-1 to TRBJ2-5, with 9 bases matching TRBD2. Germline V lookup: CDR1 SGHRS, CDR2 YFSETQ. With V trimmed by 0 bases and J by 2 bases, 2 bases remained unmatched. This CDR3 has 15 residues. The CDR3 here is CASSLVAGGQETQYF. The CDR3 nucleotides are TGCGCCAGCAGCTTGGTGGCGGGGGGGCAAGAGACCCAGTACTTC.

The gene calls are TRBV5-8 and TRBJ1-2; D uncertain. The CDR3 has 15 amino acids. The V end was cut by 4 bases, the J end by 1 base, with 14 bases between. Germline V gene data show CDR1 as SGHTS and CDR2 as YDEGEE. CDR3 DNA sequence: TGTGCCAGCAGCCTGAGTGGGAGCTATAACTATGGCTACACCTTC. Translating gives CASSLSGSYNYGYTF.

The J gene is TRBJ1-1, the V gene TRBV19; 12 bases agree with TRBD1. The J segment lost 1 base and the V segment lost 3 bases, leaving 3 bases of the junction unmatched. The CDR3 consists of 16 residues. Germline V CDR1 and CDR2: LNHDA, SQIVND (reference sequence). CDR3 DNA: TGTGCCAGTAGTATCGGGACAGGGGGCGCGAACACTGAAGCTTTCTTT. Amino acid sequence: CASSIGTGGANTEAFF.

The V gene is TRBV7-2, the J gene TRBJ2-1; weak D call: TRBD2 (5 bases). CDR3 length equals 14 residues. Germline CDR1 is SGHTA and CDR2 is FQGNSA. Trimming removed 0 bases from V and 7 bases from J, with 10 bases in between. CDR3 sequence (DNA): TGTGCCAGCAGCTTAGCGGAGGCCTGGAATGAGCAGTTCTTC. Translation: CASSLAEAWNEQFF.

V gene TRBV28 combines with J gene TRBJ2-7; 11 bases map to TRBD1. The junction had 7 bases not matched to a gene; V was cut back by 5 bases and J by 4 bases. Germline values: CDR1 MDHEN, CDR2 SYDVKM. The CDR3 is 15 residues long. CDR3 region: CASSGTGTGGYEQYF. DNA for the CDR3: TGTGCCAGCAGTGGTACCGGGACAGGGGGTTACGAGCAGTACTTC.

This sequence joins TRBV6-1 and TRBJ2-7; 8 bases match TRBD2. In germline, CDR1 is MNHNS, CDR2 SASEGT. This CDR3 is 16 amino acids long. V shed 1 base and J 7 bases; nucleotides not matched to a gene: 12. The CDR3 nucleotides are TGTGCCAGCAGTGAAGTGGGAGCGGGGGCCTTGAGGGAGCAGTACTTC. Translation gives CASSEVGAGALREQYF.

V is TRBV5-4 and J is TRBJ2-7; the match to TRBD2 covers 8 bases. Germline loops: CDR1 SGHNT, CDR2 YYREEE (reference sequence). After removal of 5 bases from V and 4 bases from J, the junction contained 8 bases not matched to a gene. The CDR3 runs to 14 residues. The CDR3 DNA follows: TGTGCCAGCAGTCCGCCGGGACTAGATTACGAGCAGTACTTC. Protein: CASSPPGLDYEQYF. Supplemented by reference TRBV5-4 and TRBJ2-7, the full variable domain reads ETGVTQSPTHLIKTRGQQVTLRCSSQSGHNTVSWYQQALGQGPQFIFQYYREEENGRGNFPPRFSGLQFPNYSSELNVNALELDDSALYLCASSPPGLDYEQYFGPGTRLTVT.

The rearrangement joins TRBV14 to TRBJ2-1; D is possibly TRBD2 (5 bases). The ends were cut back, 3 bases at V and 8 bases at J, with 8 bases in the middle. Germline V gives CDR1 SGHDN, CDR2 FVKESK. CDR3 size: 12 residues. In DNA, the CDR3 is TGTGCCAGCAGCCATCTCGGGGATGAGCAGTTCTTC. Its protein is CASSHLGDEQFF.

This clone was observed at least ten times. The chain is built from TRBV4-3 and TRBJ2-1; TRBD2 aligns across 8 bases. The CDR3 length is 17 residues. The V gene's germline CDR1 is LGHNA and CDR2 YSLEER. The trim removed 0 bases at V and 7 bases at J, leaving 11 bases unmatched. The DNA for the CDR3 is TGCGCCAGCAGCCAAGAAGGCCTAGCGGGCCTCGGTAATGAGCAGTTCTTC. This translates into CASSQEGLAGLGNEQFF.

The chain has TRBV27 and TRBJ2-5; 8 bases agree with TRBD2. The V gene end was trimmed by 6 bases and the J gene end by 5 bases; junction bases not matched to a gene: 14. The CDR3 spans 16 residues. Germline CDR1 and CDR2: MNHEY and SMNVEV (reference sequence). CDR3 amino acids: CASRLSHSGGRETQYF. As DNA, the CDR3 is TGTGCCAGCAGGCTCTCCCACTCGGGGGGGCGGGAGACCCAGTACTTC.

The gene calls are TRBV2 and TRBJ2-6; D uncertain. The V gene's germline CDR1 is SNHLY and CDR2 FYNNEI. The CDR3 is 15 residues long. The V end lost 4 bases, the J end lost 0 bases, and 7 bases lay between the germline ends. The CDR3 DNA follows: TGTGCCAGCAGTGTTGTAGCCTCTGGGGCCAACGTCCTGACTTTC. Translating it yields CASSVVASGANVLTF.

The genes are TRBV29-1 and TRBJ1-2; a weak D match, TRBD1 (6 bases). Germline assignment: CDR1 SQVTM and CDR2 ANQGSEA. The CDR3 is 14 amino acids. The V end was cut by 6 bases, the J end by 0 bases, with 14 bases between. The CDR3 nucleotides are TGCAGCGTGGAGGACAGCGGAACTAACTATGGCTACACCTTC. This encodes CSVEDSGTNYGYTF.

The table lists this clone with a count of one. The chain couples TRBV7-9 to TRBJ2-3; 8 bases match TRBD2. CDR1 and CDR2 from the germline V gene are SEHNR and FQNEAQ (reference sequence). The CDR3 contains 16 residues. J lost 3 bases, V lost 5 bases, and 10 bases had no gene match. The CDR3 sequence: CASSNLGAGVTDTQYF. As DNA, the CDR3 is TGTGCCAGCAGCAACCTGGGAGCGGGGGTGACAGATACGCAGTATTTT.